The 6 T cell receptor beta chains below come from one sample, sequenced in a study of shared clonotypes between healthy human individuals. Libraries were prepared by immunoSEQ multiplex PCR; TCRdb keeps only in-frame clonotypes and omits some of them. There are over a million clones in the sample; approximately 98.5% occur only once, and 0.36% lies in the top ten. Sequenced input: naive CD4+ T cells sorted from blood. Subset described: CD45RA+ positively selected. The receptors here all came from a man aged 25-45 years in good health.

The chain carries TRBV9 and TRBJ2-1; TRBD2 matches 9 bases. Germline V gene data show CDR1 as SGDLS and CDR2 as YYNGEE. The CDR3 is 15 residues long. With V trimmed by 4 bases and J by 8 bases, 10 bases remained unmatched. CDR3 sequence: CASSSPRGLAYEQFF. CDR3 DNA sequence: TGTGCCAGCAGCTCACCCCGGGGACTAGCCTATGAGCAGTTCTTC.

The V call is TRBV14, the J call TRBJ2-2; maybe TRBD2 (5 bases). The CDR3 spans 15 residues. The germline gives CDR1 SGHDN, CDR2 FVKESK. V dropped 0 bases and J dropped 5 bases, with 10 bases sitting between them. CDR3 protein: CASSQDISGTGELFF. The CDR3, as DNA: TGTGCCAGCAGCCAAGATATTTCGGGAACCGGGGAGCTGTTTTTT.

DNA of the CDR3: TGTGCCTGGAGTCCTCCGATTCCGTACTACGAGCAGTACTTC. Translated, it gives CAWSPPIPYYEQYF. This chain connects TRBV30 to TRBJ2-7; D not resolved. Deletions cut 2 bases from V and 3 bases from J, with 14 bases between. The CDR3 covers 14 residues. Germline V gene sequence: CDR1 GTSNPN, CDR2 SVGIG (reference sequence).

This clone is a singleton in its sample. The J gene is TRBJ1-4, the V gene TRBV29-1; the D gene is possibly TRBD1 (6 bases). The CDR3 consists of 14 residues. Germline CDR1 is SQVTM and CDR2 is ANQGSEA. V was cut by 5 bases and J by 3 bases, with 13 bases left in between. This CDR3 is CSVTTGPANEKLFF. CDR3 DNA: TGCAGCGTTACGACAGGCCCGGCTAATGAAAAACTGTTTTTT.

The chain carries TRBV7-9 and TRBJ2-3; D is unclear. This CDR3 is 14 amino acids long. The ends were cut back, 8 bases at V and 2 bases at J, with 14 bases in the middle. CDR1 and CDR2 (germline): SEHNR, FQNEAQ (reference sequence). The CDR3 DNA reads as TGTGCCAGCGGGTCGGAGTCCTACACAGATACGCAGTATTTT. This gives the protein CASGSESYTDTQYF.

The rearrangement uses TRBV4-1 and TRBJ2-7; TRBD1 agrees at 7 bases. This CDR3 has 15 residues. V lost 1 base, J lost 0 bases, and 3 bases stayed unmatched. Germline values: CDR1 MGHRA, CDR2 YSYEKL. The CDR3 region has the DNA TGCGCCAGCAGCCAAGCTCGGACAGGCTCCTACGAGCAGTACTTC. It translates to CASSQARTGSYEQYF.